Each of the 30 T cell receptor beta chains below was sequenced from the same sample in a study of T cell repertoires in cytomegalovirus infection (dated by TCRdb to the late 2010s). Sample treatment or condition, as interpreted from the label and publication: in vitro stimulation with specific CMV peptide epitopes to enrich CMV-specific T cells. Their antigens remain unidentified. The data were produced on an Illumina HiSeq 1500. The public reads were reanalyzed by TCRdb: fastp trimming at Q25, MiXCR alignment, in-frame beta chains only. One record per CDR3 amino acid sequence lists the most common genes and DNA. The sample records 750,000 to 950,000 distinct CDR3 sequences, about 28% of which are singletons. The ten largest make up roughly 13% of the sample. This sample comprised cultured CD8+ T cells from PBMCs, obtained from culture after CMV antigen stimulation. Receptor source: a human donor in good health (CMV status not recorded). Some clones in this sample may be carry-over from other donors' samples.

This clonotype was observed at least ten times. The CDR3 loop reads CASSYSMGSTEAFF. The CDR3 nucleotides are TGTGCCAGCAGTTACTCGATGGGGAGCACTGAAGCTTTCTTT. The J gene is TRBJ1-1, the V gene TRBV6-5, with unresolved D. Germline CDR1 is MNHEY and CDR2 is SVGAGI. The CDR3 has 14 amino acids. Trimming took off 0 bases at V and 4 bases at J, with 9 bases between the two ends.

The J gene is TRBJ2-1, the V gene TRBV2; a possible D gene is TRBD2 (5 bases). CDR3 size: 14 residues. The V gene lost 7 bases and the J gene lost 0 bases, with 10 bases spanning the gap. Germline CDR1 reads SNHLY; CDR2 reads FYNNEI. CDR3 in amino acids: CASIAGSSYNEQFF. The DNA of the CDR3 is TGTGCCAGCATCGCGGGTAGCTCCTACAATGAGCAGTTCTTC. Full variable domain (outside the CDR3, taken from reference TRBV2 and TRBJ2-1): EPEVTQTPSHQVTQMGQEVILRCVPISNHLYFYWYRQILGQKVEFLVSFYNNEISEKSEIFDDQFSVERPDGSNFTLKIRSTKLEDSAMYFCASIAGSSYNEQFFGPGTRLTVL.

Regarding this clonotype: Relative to the germline gene, one junction end is altered; a read error may explain this. The chain recombines TRBV9 with TRBJ1-1; D call uncertain. CDR1 and CDR2 (germline): SGDLS, YYNGEE. CDR3 length: 9 residues. The CDR3 DNA reads as TGTGCCAGCAGCCCCCGCGACCTCTTT. Protein product: CASSPRDLF.

This clonotype appeared many times. The chain employs TRBV5-1 and TRBJ2-1, with D hard to call. Trimming pared 8 bases from V and 5 bases from J, leaving 14 bases between. CDR1 is SGHRS and CDR2 is YFSETQ in the germline V gene. This CDR3 comprises 13 residues. The CDR3 loop reads CASRLIYDNEQFF. The CDR3 DNA reads as TGCGCCAGTCGACTTATTTATGACAATGAGCAGTTCTTC.

A few counts support this clonotype. The genes are TRBV7-9 and TRBJ1-2; D remains unclear. This CDR3 has 13 residues. The V gene's germline CDR1 is SEHNR and CDR2 FQNEAQ (reference sequence). The ends were cut back, 7 bases at V and 4 bases at J, with 13 bases in the middle. The DNA for the CDR3 is TGTGCCAGCACCCGAGGGAGCATCTATGGCTACACCTTC. Translation: CASTRGSIYGYTF.

The V call is TRBV27, the J call TRBJ2-1; D is perhaps TRBD2 (6 bases). CDR1 and CDR2 from the germline V gene are MNHEY and SMNVEV (reference sequence). The length of the CDR3 is 16 residues. Trimming left V 5 bases short and J 0 bases short, with 14 bases between. CDR3 region: CASSPIAASSYNEQFF. As DNA, the CDR3 is TGTGCCAGCAGTCCAATAGCGGCGAGCTCCTACAATGAGCAGTTCTTC.

This sequence joins TRBV4-3 and TRBJ1-5; D unresolved. The V end lost 2 bases, the J end lost 0 bases, and 8 bases lay between the germline ends. Germline assignment: CDR1 LGHNA and CDR2 YSLEER. This CDR3 is built from 15 residues. CDR3 sequence: CASSQNGYSNQPQHF. Here the CDR3 DNA reads TGCGCCAGCAGCCAAAACGGGTATAGCAATCAGCCCCAGCATTTT.

This clonotype has more than one count but fewer than ten. The J gene is TRBJ1-1, the V gene TRBV24-1; the D gene is possibly TRBD1 (6 bases). V was trimmed by 9 bases and J by 0 bases, leaving 19 bases between them. Germline-derived CDR1 and CDR2 are KGHDR and SFDVKD. The CDR3 is 16 residues long. CDR3 nucleotide sequence: TGTGCCACCCCGGGGGGCTCTGTGGCAATGAACACTGAAGCTTTCTTT. Protein product: CATPGGSVAMNTEAFF.

The chain combines TRBV6-2 or TRBV6-3 with TRBJ2-3; 8 nucleotides agree with TRBD2. The ends lost 2 bases at V and 6 bases at J; junction bases unmatched: 13. Germline V gives CDR1 MNHEY, CDR2 SVGEGT. The CDR3 covers 17 residues. CDR3 nucleotide sequence: TGTGCCAGCAGTTACACCCAAGCGGGGGCCCGCCCGGATACGCAGTATTTT. This codes for CASSYTQAGARPDTQYF.

This chain joins TRBV2 and TRBJ1-1; D unclear. This CDR3 comprises 13 residues. Germline CDR1 reads SNHLY; CDR2 reads FYNNEI. Trimming left V 7 bases short and J 1 base short, with 10 bases between. This chain's CDR3 is CASTPWANTEAFF. DNA for the CDR3: TGTGCCAGCACCCCCTGGGCGAACACTGAAGCTTTCTTT.

This clonotype was recorded a few times. V gene TRBV27 combines with J gene TRBJ2-2; D is perhaps TRBD2 (6 bases). Per the germline V gene, CDR1 is MNHEY and CDR2 is SMNVEV (reference sequence). V was pared by 7 bases and J by 6 bases, with 9 bases between. This CDR3 comprises 12 residues. CDR3 DNA: TGTGCCAGCATGGAGGGATCCGGGGAGCTGTTTTTT. Translation: CASMEGSGELFF.

The chain recombines TRBV5-1 with TRBJ1-2; D is unresolved. Germline V gives CDR1 SGHRS, CDR2 YFSETQ. The CDR3 covers 15 residues. Trimming cost V 0 bases and J 6 bases, with 15 bases left between them. The CDR3 sequence is CASSLDVVDGNGYTF. CDR3 bases: TGCGCCAGCAGCTTGGATGTCGTGGACGGCAATGGCTACACCTTC.

The table lists this clonotype with a few counts. This chain connects TRBV7-2 to TRBJ2-5; tentative D call: TRBD1 (6 bases). Germline CDR1 and CDR2: SGHTA and FQGNSA. The CDR3 length is 15 residues. With 1 base removed from V and 4 bases from J, the gap between germline ends came to 13 bases. The CDR3 is CASSLVSTGRETQYF. The CDR3 region has the DNA TGTGCCAGCAGCTTAGTTTCGACAGGTAGAGAGACCCAGTACTTC.

The rearrangement uses TRBV9 and TRBJ2-4; the D gene is possibly TRBD2 (6 bases). Trimming took off 7 bases at V and 6 bases at J, with 17 bases between the two ends. This CDR3 has 14 residues. Germline lookup yields CDR1 SGDLS and CDR2 YYNGEE. The DNA of the CDR3 is TGTGCCAGCTCCCCCGCGGGGTCCGGAAACATTCAGTACTTC. This codes for CASSPAGSGNIQYF.

This clonotype was seen many times. The gene calls are TRBV11-2 and TRBJ2-1; D is uncertain. The CDR3 extends over 12 amino acids. Germline CDR1 and CDR2: SGHAT and FQNNGV. V was shortened by 5 bases and J by 10 bases, with 12 bases between the two germline ends. The CDR3 bases are TGTGCCAGCAGCCCTATCTGGGGAGAGCAGTTCTTC. It specifies CASSPIWGEQFF.

A word on this clonotype: Relative to the germline gene, one junction end is altered; a read error may explain this. CDR3 sequence reads: CASSLDITDNEQFF. DNA for the CDR3: TGTGCTAGCAGCTTAGATATTACAGACAATGAGCAGTTCTTC. The rearrangement joins TRBV7-6 to TRBJ2-1; D gene unclear. This CDR3 has 14 amino acids. CDR1 is SGHVS, CDR2 FNYEAQ, per germline.

This clonotype appeared a few times. The chain carries TRBV12-3 or TRBV12-4 and TRBJ2-5; 7 bases fit TRBD1. The CDR3 has 13 residues. The trim removed 6 bases at V and 0 bases at J, leaving 1 base unmatched. The CDR3 DNA sequence: TGTGCCAGCAGCAGGGGGTACCAAGAGACCCAGTACTTC. Residues: CASSRGYQETQYF.

V gene TRBV6-2 or TRBV6-3 combines with J gene TRBJ2-6; D is perhaps TRBD2 (5 bases). The CDR3 loop spans 14 amino acids. Trimming left V 7 bases short and J 4 bases short, with 11 bases between. CDR1 and CDR2 (germline): MNHEY, SVGEGT. CDR3 residues: CASTPLAGANVLTF. The CDR3, as DNA: TGTGCCAGCACTCCCCTAGCCGGGGCCAACGTCCTGACTTTC.

The gene calls are TRBV7-3 and TRBJ2-3, with 16 bases aligning to TRBD2. V gave up 5 bases and J gave up 4 bases; unmatched junction bases: 15. The germline gives CDR1 SGHTA, CDR2 FQGTGA. CDR3 size: 20 residues. The CDR3 spells CASSPGTSGGEWFTADTQYF. Written as DNA, the CDR3 is TGTGCCAGCAGCCCCGGGACTAGCGGGGGGGAATGGTTTACCGCAGATACGCAGTATTTT.

A few counts support this clonotype. V usage is TRBV7-9 and J usage is TRBJ1-2, with D unresolved. Germline CDR1 is SEHNR and CDR2 is FQNEAQ (reference sequence). The CDR3 is made up of 15 amino acids. The V end was cut by 0 bases, the J end by 4 bases, with 12 bases between. The CDR3 nucleotides read TGTGCCAGCAGCTTAGCGATCAGGCAGTTCTATGGCTACACCTTC. It is translated as CASSLAIRQFYGYTF. Complete variable domain (other parts from reference TRBV7-9 and TRBJ1-2): DTGVSQNPRHKITKRGQNVTFRCDPISEHNRLYWYRQTLGQGPEFLTYFQNEAQLEKSRLLSDRFSAERPKGSFSTLEIQRTEQGDSAMYLCASSLAIRQFYGYTFGSGTRLTVV.

The chain combines TRBV27 with TRBJ1-4; 9 bases agree with TRBD1. The CDR3 is 16 amino acids. CDR1 is MNHEY and CDR2 is SMNVEV in the germline V gene (reference sequence). Unmatched junction bases numbered 12, after V lost 6 bases and J lost 7 bases. The DNA for the CDR3 is TGTGCCAGCAGCCGGTCTGGGACAGGGTATGGTGAAAAACTGTTTTTT. Its protein product is CASSRSGTGYGEKLFF.

This clonotype came up a few times. J is TRBJ2-7 and V is TRBV6-2 or TRBV6-3; D is unclear. Germline V gene data show CDR1 as MNHEY and CDR2 as SVGEGT. V was clipped by 0 bases and J by 1 base, with 7 bases between them. This CDR3 has 14 residues. The CDR3 DNA sequence: TGTGCCAGCAGTTACTCGGACCAATCCTACGAGCAGTACGTC. It specifies CASSYSDQSYEQYV.

With regard to this clonotype: This clone may be a read error of a much larger clone one base away. V gene TRBV14 combines with J gene TRBJ2-2; D gene ambiguous. The ends were cut back, 1 base at V and 4 bases at J, with 4 bases in the middle. This CDR3 is built from 13 residues. Germline values: CDR1 SGHDN, CDR2 FVKESK. CDR3 protein: CASSQAVTGELFF. Here the CDR3 DNA reads TGTGCCAGCAGCCAAGCAGTCACCGGGGAGCTGTTTTTT.

This clonotype was seen a few times. This chain connects TRBV25-1 to TRBJ1-1, with D possibly being TRBD1 (5 bases). Germline V lookup: CDR1 MGHDK, CDR2 SYGVNS. V was cut by 0 bases and J by 3 bases, with 11 bases left in between. The CDR3 runs to 15 residues. The CDR3, as DNA: TGTGCCAGCAGTGAATATAAAGGGGCGGACACTGAAGCTTTCTTT. It yields the protein CASSEYKGADTEAFF.

This sequence joins TRBV11-2 and TRBJ2-3; 8 bases are shared with TRBD1. The V gene's germline CDR1 is SGHAT and CDR2 FQNNGV. Germline trimming cut 5 bases from V and 4 bases from J; bases unmatched to any gene: 14. The CDR3 length is 17 residues. In nucleotides, the CDR3 is TGTGCCAGCAGCCCAAGGACAGGGCAAGGATTAGCAGATACGCAGTATTTT. Protein sequence: CASSPRTGQGLADTQYF.

The sample holds a few counts of this clonotype. The rearrangement links TRBV20-1 to TRBJ2-3; D is undetermined. This CDR3 contains 10 residues. With 1 base removed from V and 7 bases from J, the gap between germline ends came to 3 bases. CDR1 and CDR2 (germline): DFQATT, SNEGSKA (reference sequence). CDR3 nucleotides: TGCAGTGCTAGAGCTCATACGCAGTATTTT. This translates into CSARAHTQYF.

The rearrangement links TRBV24-1 to TRBJ2-1; D not resolved. The V and J ends lost 3 bases and 4 bases respectively, with 18 bases between them. CDR1 is KGHDR and CDR2 is SFDVKD in the germline V gene. The CDR3 has 17 residues. The CDR3 DNA sequence: TGTGCCACCAGTGATCCCCTCCGGGCTTCGACTTACAATGAGCAGTTCTTC. Translating gives CATSDPLRASTYNEQFF.

This clonotype was counted a few times. V is TRBV7-2 and J is TRBJ2-2, with TRBD1 as a possible D gene (5 bases). V lost 0 bases and J 4 bases, leaving 15 bases between the germline ends. Germline CDR1 and CDR2: SGHTA and FQGNSA. The CDR3 totals 17 residues. This chain's CDR3 is CASSLARVYVRTGELFF. DNA of the CDR3: TGTGCCAGCAGCTTAGCCAGGGTATATGTTCGCACCGGGGAGCTGTTTTTT.

This clonotype was detected a few times. The V and J genes are TRBV4-1 and TRBJ1-5; D ambiguous. Germline lookup yields CDR1 MGHRA and CDR2 YSYEKL. This CDR3 spans 15 amino acids. Trimming stripped 1 base from V and 5 bases from J, with 12 bases between. In nucleotides, the CDR3 is TGCGCCAGCAGCCAAGTACTCGCCCCGGATCAGCCCCAGCATTTT. Protein sequence: CASSQVLAPDQPQHF.

The rearrangement joins TRBV5-1 to TRBJ1-1; no reliable D call. The CDR3 is 15 residues long. CDR1 SGHRS and CDR2 YFSETQ come from the germline V gene. Trimming removed 2 bases at V and 4 bases at J, with 15 bases between. The CDR3 loop is CASSLEGQWSTEAFF. The CDR3 nucleotides are TGCGCCAGCAGCTTAGAGGGCCAATGGAGCACTGAAGCTTTCTTT.